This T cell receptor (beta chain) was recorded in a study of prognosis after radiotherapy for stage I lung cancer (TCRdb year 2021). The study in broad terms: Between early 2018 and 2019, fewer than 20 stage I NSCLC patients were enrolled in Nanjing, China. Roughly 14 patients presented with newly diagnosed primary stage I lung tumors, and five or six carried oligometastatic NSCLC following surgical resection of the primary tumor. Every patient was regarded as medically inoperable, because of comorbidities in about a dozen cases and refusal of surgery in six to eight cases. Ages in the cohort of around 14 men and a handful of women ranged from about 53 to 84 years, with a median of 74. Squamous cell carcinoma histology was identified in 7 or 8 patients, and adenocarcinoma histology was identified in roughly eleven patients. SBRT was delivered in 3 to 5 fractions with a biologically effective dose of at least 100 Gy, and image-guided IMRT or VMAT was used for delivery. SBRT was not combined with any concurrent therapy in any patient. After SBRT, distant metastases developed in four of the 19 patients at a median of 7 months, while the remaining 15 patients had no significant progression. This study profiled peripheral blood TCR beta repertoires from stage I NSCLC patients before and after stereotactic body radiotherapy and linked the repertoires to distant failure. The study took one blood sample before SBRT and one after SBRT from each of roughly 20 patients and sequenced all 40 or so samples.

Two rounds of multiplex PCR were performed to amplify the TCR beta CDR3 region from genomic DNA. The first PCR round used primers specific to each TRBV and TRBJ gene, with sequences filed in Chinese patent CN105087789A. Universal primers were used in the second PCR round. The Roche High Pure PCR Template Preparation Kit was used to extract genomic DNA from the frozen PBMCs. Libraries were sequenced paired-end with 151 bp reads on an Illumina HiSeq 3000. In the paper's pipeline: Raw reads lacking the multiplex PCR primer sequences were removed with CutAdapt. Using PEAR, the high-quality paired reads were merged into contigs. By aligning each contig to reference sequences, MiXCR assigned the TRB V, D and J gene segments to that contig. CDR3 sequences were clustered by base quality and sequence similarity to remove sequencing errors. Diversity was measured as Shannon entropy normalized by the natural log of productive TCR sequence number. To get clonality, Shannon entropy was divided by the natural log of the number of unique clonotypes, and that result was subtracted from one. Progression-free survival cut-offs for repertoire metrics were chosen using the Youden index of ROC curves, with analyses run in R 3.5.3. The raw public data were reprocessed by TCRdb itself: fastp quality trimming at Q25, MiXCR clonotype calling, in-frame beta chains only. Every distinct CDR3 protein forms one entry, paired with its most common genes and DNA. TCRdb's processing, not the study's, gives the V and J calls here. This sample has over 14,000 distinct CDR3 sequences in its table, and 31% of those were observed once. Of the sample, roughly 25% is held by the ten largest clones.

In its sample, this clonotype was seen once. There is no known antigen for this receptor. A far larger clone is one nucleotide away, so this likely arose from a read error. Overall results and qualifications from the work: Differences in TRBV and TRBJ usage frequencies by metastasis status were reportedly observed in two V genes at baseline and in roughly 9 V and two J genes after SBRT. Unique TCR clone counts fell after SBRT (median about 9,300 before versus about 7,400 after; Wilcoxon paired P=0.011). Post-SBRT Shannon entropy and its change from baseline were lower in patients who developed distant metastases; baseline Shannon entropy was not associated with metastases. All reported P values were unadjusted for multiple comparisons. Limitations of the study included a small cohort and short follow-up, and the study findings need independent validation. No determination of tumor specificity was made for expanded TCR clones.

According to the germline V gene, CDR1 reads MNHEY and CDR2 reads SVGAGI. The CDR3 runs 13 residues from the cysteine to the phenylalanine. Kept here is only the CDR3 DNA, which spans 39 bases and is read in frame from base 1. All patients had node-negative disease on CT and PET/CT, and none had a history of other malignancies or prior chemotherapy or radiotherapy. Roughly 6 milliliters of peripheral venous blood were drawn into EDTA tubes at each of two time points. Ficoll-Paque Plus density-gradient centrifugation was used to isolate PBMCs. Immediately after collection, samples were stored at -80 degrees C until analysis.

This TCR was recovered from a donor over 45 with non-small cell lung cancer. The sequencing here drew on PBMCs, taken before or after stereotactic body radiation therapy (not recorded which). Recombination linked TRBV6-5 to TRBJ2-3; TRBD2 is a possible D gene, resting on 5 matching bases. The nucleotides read TGTTCCGCAAGCGGCCGTAGCACAGATACGCAGTATTTT. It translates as CSASGRSTDTQYF.